These 27 T cell receptor beta chains were sequenced from one sample in a study of control samples from healthy donors and cancer patients. Data came from immunoSEQ multiplex PCR; TCRdb stores just in-frame clones and leaves some out. This table has about 120,000 clones, roughly nine tenths appearing once. Sequenced material: PBMCs. The receptor set was obtained from a woman aged 50 to 60 with colorectal cancer.

The rearrangement joins TRBV7-2 to TRBJ2-5; D unclear. Germline V gives CDR1 SGHTA, CDR2 FQGNSA. The CDR3 contains 13 residues. V lost 2 bases and J lost 4, with 8 bases in between. The CDR3, as DNA: TGTGCCAGCAGCTTATATTTCGGAGAGACCCAGTACTTC. Translated, it gives CASSLYFGETQYF.

The rearrangement joins TRBV7-9 to TRBJ2-7, with D unclear. The length of the CDR3 is 15 residues. Germline CDR1 reads SEHNR; CDR2 reads FQNEAQ (reference sequence). Trimming shortened V by 3 bases and J by 1 base, and 13 bases separated the two germline ends. CDR3 coding DNA: TGTGCCAGCAGCTTTCGCCAGGACGGATCCTACGAGCAGTACTTC. Amino acid sequence: CASSFRQDGSYEQYF.

The chain uses TRBV28 and TRBJ1-1; 7 bases fit TRBD1. With V trimmed by 10 bases and J by 9 bases, 5 bases remained unmatched. The CDR3 runs 10 residues. CDR1 and CDR2 from the germline V gene are MDHEN and SYDVKM. The CDR3 sequence is CAIADRKAFF. CDR3 sequence (DNA): TGTGCCATTGCGGACAGGAAAGCTTTCTTT.

The chain uses TRBV5-1 and TRBJ2-3; 8 bases match TRBD1. The ends lost 5 bases at V and 5 bases at J; junction bases unmatched: 4. This CDR3 spans 13 amino acids. Germline CDR1 SGHRS, CDR2 YFSETQ. This CDR3 is CASRTGVGDTQYF. CDR3 nucleotide sequence: TGCGCCAGCAGGACAGGGGTAGGAGATACGCAGTATTTT.

The J gene is TRBJ2-3, the V gene TRBV11-3; D is unresolved. V was pared by 5 bases and J by 0 bases, with 6 bases between. The CDR3 loop spans 13 amino acids. Germline V gene lookup returns CDR1 SGHNT and CDR2 YENEEA. CDR3 in amino acids: CASSRTSTDTQYF. CDR3 nucleotides: TGTGCCAGCAGCCGAACTAGCACAGATACGCAGTATTTT.

The chain carries TRBV6-5 and TRBJ2-7; D is uncertain. This CDR3 has 13 residues. In germline, CDR1 is MNHEY, CDR2 SVGAGI. Trimming shortened V by 0 bases and J by 1 base, and 4 bases separated the two germline ends. DNA for the CDR3: TGTGCCAGCAGTTACTCCCAGTCCTACGAGCAGTACTTC. Translation: CASSYSQSYEQYF.

The chain joins TRBV28 to TRBJ1-4, with D maybe TRBD1 (5 bases). CDR3 length equals 13 residues. Germline lookup yields CDR1 MDHEN and CDR2 SYDVKM. V was shortened by 3 bases and J by 14 bases, with 16 bases between the two germline ends. The CDR3 sequence is CASSFRGETSLFF. The CDR3, as DNA: TGTGCCAGCAGTTTTAGGGGCGAAACATCGCTGTTTTTT.

This rearrangement joins TRBV20-1 to TRBJ1-2; D call uncertain. This CDR3 is 11 amino acids long. V shed 6 bases and J shed 6 bases, with 11 bases lying between them. Germline loops: CDR1 DFQATT, CDR2 SNEGSKA (reference sequence). CDR3 loop: CSAVHPNGYTF. The CDR3 DNA reads as TGCAGTGCCGTCCACCCGAATGGCTACACCTTC.

V gene TRBV18 combines with J gene TRBJ1-2; 11 bases are shared with TRBD1. The CDR3 is 15 residues long. V lost 3 bases, J lost 3 bases, and 3 bases stayed unmatched. Per the germline V gene, CDR1 is KGHSH and CDR2 is LQKENI. CDR3 sequence: CASSPQGQGDYGYTF. CDR3 DNA sequence: TGTGCCAGCTCACCCCAGGGACAGGGGGACTATGGCTACACCTTC.

This rearrangement joins TRBV5-1 to TRBJ2-5, with 16 bases aligning to TRBD2. Trimming cost V 0 bases and J 5 bases; bases outside gene matches: 4. Per the germline V gene, CDR1 is SGHRS and CDR2 is YFSETQ. The CDR3 is made up of 17 amino acids. CDR3: CASSLEGLAGGPETQYF. The CDR3 nucleotides read TGCGCCAGCAGCTTGGAGGGACTAGCGGGAGGGCCGGAGACCCAGTACTTC. The variable domain in full, with the rest retrieved from reference TRBV5-1 and TRBJ2-5, is KAGVTQTPRYLIKTRGQQVTLSCSPISGHRSVSWYQQTPGQGLQFLFEYFSETQRNKGNFPGRFSGRQFSNSRSEMNVSTLELGDSALYLCASSLEGLAGGPETQYFGPGTRLLVL.

CDR3 nucleotide sequence: TGTGCCAGCAGGCTTTCCACAGGGTTGGGAAACACCATATATTTT. Protein product: CASRLSTGLGNTIYF. The rearrangement links TRBV6-5 to TRBJ1-3, with D possibly matching TRBD1 (6 bases). The CDR3 runs to 15 residues. Germline loops: CDR1 MNHEY, CDR2 SVGAGI. The V end lost 6 bases, the J end lost 4 bases, and 16 bases lay between the germline ends.

This rearrangement joins TRBV5-1 to TRBJ1-4, with 8 bases aligning to TRBD1. Per germline, CDR1 SGHRS and CDR2 YFSETQ. The CDR3 loop spans 15 amino acids. J lost 7 bases, V lost 4 bases, and 9 bases had no gene match. The CDR3 DNA sequence: TGCGCCAGCAGCGCCATCACAGGGGGGCGTGAAAAACTGTTTTTT. Amino acids: CASSAITGGREKLFF.

The rearrangement joins TRBV19 to TRBJ1-1, with D maybe TRBD1 (6 bases). The CDR3 has 16 residues. Per the germline V gene, CDR1 is LNHDA and CDR2 is SQIVND (reference sequence). The V end lost 0 bases, the J end lost 3 bases, and 14 bases lay between the germline ends. The CDR3 DNA is TGTGCCAGTAGTATAGATCCACAGGGAAGGTACACTGAAGCTTTCTTT. As protein: CASSIDPQGRYTEAFF.

V usage is TRBV9 and J usage is TRBJ1-2; TRBD1 aligns across 11 bases. This CDR3 comprises 13 residues. Per germline, CDR1 SGDLS and CDR2 YYNGEE. V dropped 7 bases and J dropped 6; count of bases not matched to a gene: 5. The CDR3 coding sequence is TGTGCCAGCGGGGGACAGGGGGTCCATGGCTACACCTTC. Translating it yields CASGGQGVHGYTF. Based on the CDR3 plus reference TRBV9 and TRBJ1-2, the full variable domain is DSGVTQTPKHLITATGQRVTLRCSPRSGDLSVYWYQQSLDQGLQFLIQYYNGEERAKGNILERFSAQQFPDLHSELNLSSLELGDSALYFCASGGQGVHGYTFGSGTRLTVV.

The V gene is TRBV5-6, the J gene TRBJ1-1; TRBD1 is a possible D gene (6 bases). Per germline, CDR1 SGHDT and CDR2 YYEEEE. This CDR3 has 15 amino acids. Trimming shortened V by 4 bases and J by 4 bases, and 17 bases separated the two germline ends. CDR3 residues: CASSPGHLGSTEAFF. In DNA form, the CDR3 reads TGTGCCAGCAGCCCGGGACACCTTGGGAGCACTGAAGCTTTCTTT.

The chain recombines TRBV12-3 or TRBV12-4 with TRBJ2-5; 7 bases match TRBD2. V lost 11 bases and J lost 6; bases outside the gene matches: 12. The CDR3 contains 13 residues. The CDR3 nucleotides read TGTGCCGTGGGTCAGGGAGGGCTTCAGACCCAGTACTTC. This codes for CAVGQGGLQTQYF.

This clone has more than one count but fewer than ten. The chain uses TRBV12-3 or TRBV12-4 and TRBJ1-3; possibly TRBD1 for D (5 bases). The ends were cut back, 4 bases at V and 9 bases at J, with 13 bases in the middle. This CDR3 has 13 amino acids. CDR3 coding DNA: TGTGCCAGCAGTTCCCGGGGCGGAGGCACCATATATTTT. This encodes CASSSRGGGTIYF.

This chain uses TRBV11-2 with TRBJ1-1, with a tentative D call TRBD1 (6 bases). Trimming cost V 2 bases and J 1 base, with 17 bases left between them. This CDR3 has 17 amino acids. Germline CDR1 SGHAT, CDR2 FQNNGV. The CDR3 sequence: CASSLLSPGQRNTEAFF. The CDR3 nucleotides are TGTGCCAGCAGCTTACTTTCCCCCGGACAGAGGAACACTGAAGCTTTCTTT.

The chain uses TRBV7-8 and TRBJ1-6; perhaps TRBD1 as D (6 bases). Germline V gives CDR1 SGHVS, CDR2 FQNEAQ. The CDR3 contains 14 residues. Between the trimmed V and J ends, which lost 4 bases and 9 bases, there was a span of 13 bases. DNA for the CDR3: TGTGCCAGCAGCTCACAGGGATTAGCTTCACCCCTCCACTTT. Amino acid sequence: CASSSQGLASPLHF.

V gene TRBV28 combines with J gene TRBJ2-7; 8 bases are shared with TRBD1. The J segment lost 6 bases and the V segment lost 6 bases, leaving 7 bases of the junction unmatched. The germline CDR1 and CDR2 sequences are MDHEN and SYDVKM. The CDR3 runs to 13 residues. The CDR3 DNA is TGTGCCAGCAGCGGACAGGGCGCAGGCGAGCAGTACTTC. Protein product: CASSGQGAGEQYF. The variable domain in full, completed from reference TRBV28 and TRBJ2-7, reads DVKVTQSSRYLVKRTGEKVFLECVQDMDHENMFWYRQDPGLGLRLIYFSYDVKMKEKGDIPEGYSVSREKKERFSLILESASTNQTSMYLCASSGQGAGEQYFGPGTRLTVT.

This clone was recorded once. The J gene is TRBJ2-2, the V gene TRBV12-3 or TRBV12-4; unclear D gene. Trimming took 6 bases from V and 8 from J, leaving 10 bases between them. The CDR3 length is 12 residues. The CDR3, as DNA: TGTGCCAGCAGAAGGGCCACTGGGGAGCTGTTTTTT. This sequence encodes CASRRATGELFF.

V usage is TRBV10-3 and J usage is TRBJ2-3; tentatively, D is TRBD2 (7 bases). This CDR3 is 14 amino acids long. V shed 8 bases and J shed 3 bases, with 15 bases lying between them. Germline V lookup: CDR1 ENHRY, CDR2 SYGVKD. Written as DNA, the CDR3 is TGTGCCATCGGCTTAGGGGGGGGAACAGATACGCAGTATTTT. Its translation: CAIGLGGGTDTQYF.

This chain joins TRBV27 and TRBJ2-5; 9 bases agree with TRBD2. The germline CDR1 and CDR2 sequences are MNHEY and SMNVEV (reference sequence). This CDR3 comprises 13 residues. V dropped 7 bases and J dropped 5; count of bases not matched to a gene: 5. CDR3 sequence reads: CASKASGMETQYF. In nucleotides, the CDR3 is TGTGCCAGCAAGGCTAGCGGGATGGAGACCCAGTACTTC.

This clone has only one observation. The chain has TRBV4-2 and TRBJ2-5, with 8 bases lining up with TRBD2. The V and J ends lost 0 bases and 5 bases, in that order; junction bases with no gene match: 8. Germline lookup yields CDR1 LGHNA and CDR2 YNFKEQ. The CDR3 sequence is 16 residues long. CDR3 nucleotide sequence: TGTGCCAGCAGCCAAGATCCCAGCGGGAGTGAGGAGACCCAGTACTTC. It specifies CASSQDPSGSEETQYF.

This rearrangement joins TRBV7-9 to TRBJ2-7, with D maybe TRBD1 (6 bases). V was trimmed by 5 bases and J by 2 bases, leaving 25 bases between them. The CDR3 runs 18 residues. Germline V gene data show CDR1 as SEHNR and CDR2 as FQNEAQ (reference sequence). CDR3: CASSPSFVITGQAYEQYF. The CDR3 region has the DNA TGTGCCAGCAGCCCGTCATTTGTTATCACGGGACAAGCCTACGAGCAGTACTTC.

The gene calls are TRBV15 and TRBJ2-2, with D possibly matching TRBD2 (6 bases). CDR3 length: 15 residues. The V and J ends lost 0 bases and 6 bases respectively, with 11 bases between them. Germline CDR1 and CDR2: LNHNV and YYDKDF (reference sequence). The CDR3 DNA is TGTGCCACCAGCAGAGATGGATGGGGGGCCGGGGAGCTGTTTTTT. Translation gives CATSRDGWGAGELFF.

The chain combines TRBV19 with TRBJ1-4; D possibly corresponds to TRBD1 (5 bases). Trimming cost V 6 bases and J 5 bases, with 13 bases left between them. Germline loops: CDR1 LNHDA, CDR2 SQIVND (reference sequence). This CDR3 has 14 amino acids. This CDR3 reads CASSAGARNEKLFF. The CDR3 DNA reads TGTGCCAGTAGCGCCGGGGCTAGAAATGAAAAACTGTTTTTT.